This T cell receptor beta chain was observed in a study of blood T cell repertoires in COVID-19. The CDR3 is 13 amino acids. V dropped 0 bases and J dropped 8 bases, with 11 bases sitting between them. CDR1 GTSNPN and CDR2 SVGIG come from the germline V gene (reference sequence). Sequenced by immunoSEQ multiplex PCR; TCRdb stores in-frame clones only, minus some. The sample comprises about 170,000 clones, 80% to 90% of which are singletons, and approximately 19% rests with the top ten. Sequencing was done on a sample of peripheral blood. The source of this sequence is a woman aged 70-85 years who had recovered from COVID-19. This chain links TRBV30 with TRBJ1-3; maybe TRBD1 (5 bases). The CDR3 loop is CAWSVLGGDTIYF. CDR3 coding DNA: TGTGCCTGGAGTGTACTGGGGGGGGACACCATATATTTT.